Included here is one TCR beta chain sequence, with context. The data belong to a study of tumor-infiltrating lymphocytes in primary liver carcinoma. The investigators made TCR beta cDNA from around 540 ng total RNA, using a constant-region primer. Libraries covering TCR beta were generated through three nested multiplex PCR rounds (using a slightly modified ARM-PCR). Researchers ran the first two PCR rounds for 10 cycles each with TRBV1-TRBV30 forward primers and a C-beta reverse primer. TCRdb processed the multiplex PCR reads anew with MiXCR; each CDR3 protein has one entry. The repertoire consists of some 200,000 distinct CDR3 sequences, with approximately 64% occurring once and the leading ten covering roughly 7%. The CDR3 consists of 16 residues. The germline CDR1 and CDR2 sequences are GTSNPN and SVGIG (reference sequence). The V segment lost 0 bases and the J segment 3 bases; nucleotides outside the gene matches: 5.

Blood RNA was derived from unsorted whole blood, and germline DNA was extracted too. This chain links TRBV30 with TRBJ1-5; 10 bases are shared with TRBD1. Material: peripheral blood. The clonotype comes from a woman aged 55 to 70 with primary liver carcinoma and hepatitis B virus infection. The CDR3 region is CAWSVSGTGDNQPQHF. The CDR3 DNA is TGTGCCTGGAGTGTATCCGGGACAGGGGACAATCAGCCCCAGCATTTT.